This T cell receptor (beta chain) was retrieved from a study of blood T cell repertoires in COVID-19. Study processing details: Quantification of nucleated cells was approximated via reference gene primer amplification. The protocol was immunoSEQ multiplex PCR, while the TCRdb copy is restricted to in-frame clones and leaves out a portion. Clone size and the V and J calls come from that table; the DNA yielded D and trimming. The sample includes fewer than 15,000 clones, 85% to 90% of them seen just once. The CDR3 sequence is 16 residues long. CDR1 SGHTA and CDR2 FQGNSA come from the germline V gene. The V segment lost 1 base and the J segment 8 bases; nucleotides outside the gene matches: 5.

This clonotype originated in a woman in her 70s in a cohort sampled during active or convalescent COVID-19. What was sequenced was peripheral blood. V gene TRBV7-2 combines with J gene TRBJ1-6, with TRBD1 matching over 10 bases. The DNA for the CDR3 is TGTGCCAGCAGCTTAGTGGCGGACAGGGGGTATTCACCCCTCCACTTT. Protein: CASSLVADRGYSPLHF.